These 14 T cell receptor beta chains were sequenced from one sample in a study of cytomegalovirus exposure and HLA in healthy donors. 60 Vbeta and 13 Jbeta primers were used in PCR. The method was immunoSEQ multiplex PCR; TCRdb's version includes in-frame clones alone and lacks a portion of them. In the table there are 150,000 to 200,000 clones, roughly nine tenths of which are singletons. The material sequenced was PBMCs. The receptors stem from a girl under three years old in good health and CMV-seronegative.

The V call is TRBV5-1, the J call TRBJ2-7; TRBD2 matches at 13 bases. The CDR3 contains 14 residues. Germline CDR1 and CDR2: SGHRS and YFSETQ. The trim removed 6 bases at V and 6 bases at J, leaving 6 bases unmatched. CDR3 residues: CASTTGTSGTEQYF. DNA of the CDR3: TGCGCCAGCACTACCGGGACTAGCGGGACCGAGCAGTACTTC.

In DNA, the CDR3 is TGTGCCAGCAGTTACCCGGGACTAGCGGGAGGAGATACGCAGTATTTT. It yields the protein CASSYPGLAGGDTQYF. This chain joins TRBV6-6 and TRBJ2-3; 15 positions agree with TRBD2. With 2 bases clipped from V and 5 bases from J, the junction kept 2 bases outside the gene matches. There are 16 residues in the CDR3. Germline lookup yields CDR1 MNHNY and CDR2 SVGAGI (reference sequence).

The chain employs TRBV27 and TRBJ1-2, with D possibly TRBD1 on 5 matching bases. From germline, CDR1 is MNHEY and CDR2 SMNVEV (reference sequence). This CDR3 region has 14 residues. V was cut by 1 base and J by 4 bases, with 10 bases left in between. CDR3 DNA sequence: TGTGCCAGCAGTTTATTTGGGCAGGGCTATGGCTACACCTTC. Its protein is CASSLFGQGYGYTF.

The J gene is TRBJ1-1, the V gene TRBV4-2; TRBD1 might be the D (5 bases). V was pared by 3 bases and J by 7 bases, with 9 bases between. The germline gives CDR1 LGHNA, CDR2 YNFKEQ. The CDR3 sequence is 12 residues long. The CDR3 DNA reads as TGTGCCAGCAGCCACCACAGGTTTGAAGCTTTCTTT. Amino acid sequence: CASSHHRFEAFF.

The chain joins TRBV18 to TRBJ1-2, with 9 bases that match TRBD1. The CDR3 totals 14 residues. The germline gives CDR1 KGHSH, CDR2 LQKENI. Trimming at V came to 6 bases and at J to 2 bases, leaving 4 bases not matched to a gene. CDR3 region: CASSPGTGNYGYTF. Written as DNA, the CDR3 is TGTGCCAGCTCTCCCGGGACAGGGAACTATGGCTACACCTTC.

The V and J genes are TRBV27 and TRBJ1-5; the D is unclear. The ends were cut back, 7 bases at V and 2 bases at J, with 15 bases in the middle. The CDR3 contains 15 residues. CDR1 and CDR2 (germline): MNHEY, SMNVEV (reference sequence). In nucleotides, the CDR3 is TGTGCCAGCATCCTCGAGGGTAGGGGCAATCAGCCCCAGCATTTT. Amino acids: CASILEGRGNQPQHF.

The V call is TRBV5-8, the J call TRBJ2-3, with 7 bases that match TRBD1. The J segment lost 0 bases and the V segment lost 3 bases, leaving 4 bases of the junction unmatched. The length of the CDR3 is 15 residues. CDR1 SGHTS and CDR2 YDEGEE come from the germline V gene. The CDR3 is CASSSGTDSTDTQYF. CDR3 sequence (DNA): TGTGCCAGCAGCTCCGGGACAGACAGCACAGATACGCAGTATTTT.

V is TRBV9 and J is TRBJ2-3; 13 bases are shared with TRBD2. Germline trimming cut 1 base from V and 4 bases from J; bases unmatched to any gene: 3. The CDR3 totals 16 residues. CDR1 SGDLS and CDR2 YYNGEE come from the germline V gene. The CDR3 coding sequence is TGTGCCAGCAGCGTAACTAGCGGGAGGGCCTCAGATACGCAGTATTTT. It yields the protein CASSVTSGRASDTQYF.

This CDR3 is CATLSPGTQETQYF. The CDR3 DNA sequence: TGTGCCACCCTTTCCCCAGGCACTCAAGAGACCCAGTACTTC. The rearrangement links TRBV15 to TRBJ2-5, with D hard to call. Germline V CDR1 and CDR2: LNHNV, YYDKDF (reference sequence). This CDR3 comprises 14 residues. V lost 8 bases to trimming and J lost 2 bases, with 15 bases between them.

The chain has TRBV27 and TRBJ1-2; possible D gene TRBD1, 6 bases. The germline V gene has CDR1 MNHEY and CDR2 SMNVEV (reference sequence). This CDR3 comprises 16 residues. Trimming stripped 2 bases from V and 3 bases from J, with 16 bases between. The DNA of the CDR3 is TGTGCCAGCAGTTTAGGGTCCGGGACAAGTGACTATGGCTACACCTTC. This encodes CASSLGSGTSDYGYTF.

This chain links TRBV4-1 with TRBJ1-6; D unresolved. The CDR3 has 14 residues. Trimming removed 5 bases at V and 0 bases at J, with 5 bases between. CDR1 and CDR2 (germline): MGHRA, YSYEKL. The CDR3 region is CASSYSSYNSPLHF. CDR3 sequence (DNA): TGCGCCAGCAGCTACAGCTCCTATAATTCACCCCTCCACTTT.

CDR3 nucleotides: TGTGCCAGCAGCTACCGACTAGCAGGCTGGTACGAGCAGTACTTC. Translating gives CASSYRLAGWYEQYF. The chain links TRBV16 to TRBJ2-7; 7 nucleotides match TRBD2. Germline V CDR1 and CDR2: KGHSY, FQNENV. V was pared by 5 bases and J by 4 bases, with 11 bases of the junction left unmatched. The CDR3 is 15 residues long.

The chain joins TRBV10-2 to TRBJ2-7; 7 bases match TRBD1. CDR1 is WSHSY, CDR2 SAAADI, per germline. V trimming: 5 bases; J trimming: 0 bases; junction bases outside the gene matches: 10. The CDR3 length is 16 residues. The CDR3 here is CASSWPHWDSSYEQYF. CDR3 coding DNA: TGCGCCAGCAGTTGGCCTCATTGGGACAGCTCCTACGAGCAGTACTTC.

In its sample, this clone was seen a few times. V is TRBV9 and J is TRBJ2-5; 12 positions match TRBD2. The J call may be faulty, since TRBJ2-7 better matches the DNA end. This CDR3 has 16 amino acids. The V gene's germline CDR1 is SGDLS and CDR2 YYNGEE. The CDR3 DNA reads as TGTGCCAGCAGCGTAGAGGCCCTAGCGGGAGGGTACGAGCAGTACTTC. Amino acids: CASSVEALAGGYEQYF.